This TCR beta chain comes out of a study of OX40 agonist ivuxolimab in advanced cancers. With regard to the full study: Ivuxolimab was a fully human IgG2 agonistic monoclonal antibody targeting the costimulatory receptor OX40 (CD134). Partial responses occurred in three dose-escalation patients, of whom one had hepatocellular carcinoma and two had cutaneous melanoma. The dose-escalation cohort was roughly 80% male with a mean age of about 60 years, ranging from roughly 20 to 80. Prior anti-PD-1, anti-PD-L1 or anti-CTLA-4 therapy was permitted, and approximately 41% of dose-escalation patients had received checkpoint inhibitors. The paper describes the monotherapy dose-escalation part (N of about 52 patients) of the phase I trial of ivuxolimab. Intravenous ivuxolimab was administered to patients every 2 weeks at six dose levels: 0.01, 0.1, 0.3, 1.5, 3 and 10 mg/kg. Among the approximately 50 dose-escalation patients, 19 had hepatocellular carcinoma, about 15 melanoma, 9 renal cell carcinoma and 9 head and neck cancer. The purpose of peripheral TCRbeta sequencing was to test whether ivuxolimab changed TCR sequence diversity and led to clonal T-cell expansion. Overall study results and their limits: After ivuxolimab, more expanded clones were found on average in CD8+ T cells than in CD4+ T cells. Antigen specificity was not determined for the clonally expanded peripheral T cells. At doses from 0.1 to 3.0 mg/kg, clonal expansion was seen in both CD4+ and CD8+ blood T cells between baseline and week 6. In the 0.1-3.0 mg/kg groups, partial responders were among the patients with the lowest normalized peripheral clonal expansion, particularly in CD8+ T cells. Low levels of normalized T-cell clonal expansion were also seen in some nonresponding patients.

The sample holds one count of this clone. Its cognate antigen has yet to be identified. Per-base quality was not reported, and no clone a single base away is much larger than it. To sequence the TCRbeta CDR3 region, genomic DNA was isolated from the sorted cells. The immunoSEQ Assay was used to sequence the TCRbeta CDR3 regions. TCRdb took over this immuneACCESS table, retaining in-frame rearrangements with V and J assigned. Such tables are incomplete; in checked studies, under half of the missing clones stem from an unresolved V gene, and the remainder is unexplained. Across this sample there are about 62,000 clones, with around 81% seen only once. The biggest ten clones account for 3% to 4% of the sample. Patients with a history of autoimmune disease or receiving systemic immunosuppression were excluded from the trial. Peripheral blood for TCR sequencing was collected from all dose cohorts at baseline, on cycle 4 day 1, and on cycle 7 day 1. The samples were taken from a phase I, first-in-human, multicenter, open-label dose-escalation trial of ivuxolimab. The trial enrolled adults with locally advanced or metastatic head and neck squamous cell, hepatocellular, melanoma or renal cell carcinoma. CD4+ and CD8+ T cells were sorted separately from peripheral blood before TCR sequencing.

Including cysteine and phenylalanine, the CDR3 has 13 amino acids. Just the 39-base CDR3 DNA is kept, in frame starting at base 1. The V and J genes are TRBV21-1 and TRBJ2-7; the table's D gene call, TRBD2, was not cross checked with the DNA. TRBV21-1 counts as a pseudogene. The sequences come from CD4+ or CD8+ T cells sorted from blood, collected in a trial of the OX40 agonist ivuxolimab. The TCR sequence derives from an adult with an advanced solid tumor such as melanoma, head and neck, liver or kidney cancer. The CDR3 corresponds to CASSPTGSYEQYF. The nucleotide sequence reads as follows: TGTGCCAGCAGCCCGACGGGTTCGTACGAGCAGTACTTC.